This T cell receptor (beta chain) was identified during a study of shared clonotypes between healthy human individuals. Trimming stripped 4 bases from V and 5 bases from J, with 8 bases between. Germline V lookup: CDR1 SGHTA, CDR2 FQGNSA. The CDR3 is 12 residues long. Naive CD45RA+ and memory CD45RA-negative subsets were split from CD4+ cells. Replicate PCRs run on sorted subsets employed 150 to 250 ng DNA, approximately 30,000 T cell genomes. Sequencing was performed with immunoSEQ multiplex PCR; in TCRdb, only in-frame clones are kept and a portion is missing. Counted here are 600,000 to 750,000 clones, around 72% occurring once; the ten biggest clones make up around 1.8%. This clone was picked up a small number of times.

The material sequenced was memory CD4+ T cells sorted from blood. Subset in this sample: CD45RA-negative fraction. V usage is TRBV7-2 and J usage is TRBJ2-5; D uncertain. This TCR was sampled from a woman in her 30s in good health. The CDR3 reads CASSSYGETQYF. The CDR3 nucleotides read TGTGCCAGCAGCTCTTACGGGGAGACCCAGTACTTC.